One and the same sample provided the 3 T cell receptor beta chains below, sequenced in a study of blood T cell repertoires in COVID-19. The repertoire was sequenced with immunoSEQ multiplex PCR; TCRdb's copy has only in-frame clones and lacks some. The sample consists of roughly 170,000 clones, about 85% of them appearing once. Material for sequencing was peripheral blood. These receptors came from a man between 60 and 70 years old who had recovered from COVID-19.

The CDR3 DNA is TGTGCCACCAGTGATTCGGGCACAGATACGCAGTATTTT. Encoded protein: CATSDSGTDTQYF. V and J are TRBV24-1 and TRBJ2-3, with D hard to call. The CDR3 totals 13 residues. Between the trimmed V and J ends, which lost 2 bases and 1 base, there was a span of 3 bases. CDR1 KGHDR and CDR2 SFDVKD come from the germline V gene.

The chain recombines TRBV10-3 with TRBJ1-1; tentative D call: TRBD1 (6 bases). Germline values: CDR1 ENHRY, CDR2 SYGVKD. The V end was cut by 0 bases, the J end by 11 bases, with 13 bases between. The CDR3 is 13 amino acids. The CDR3 DNA follows: TGTGCCATCAGTGAGTCGGGGCAGGGGCCCGCTTTCTTT. Translated, it gives CAISESGQGPAFF.

This chain connects TRBV5-5 to TRBJ1-5; D remains ambiguous. The germline CDR1 and CDR2 sequences are SGHKS and YYEKEE (reference sequence). The V end was cut by 0 bases, the J end by 1 base, with 14 bases between. CDR3 size: 17 residues. The CDR3: CASSLAGGTSSNQPQHF. CDR3 DNA sequence: TGTGCCAGCAGCTTGGCCGGTGGTACCTCGAGCAATCAGCCCCAGCATTTT.